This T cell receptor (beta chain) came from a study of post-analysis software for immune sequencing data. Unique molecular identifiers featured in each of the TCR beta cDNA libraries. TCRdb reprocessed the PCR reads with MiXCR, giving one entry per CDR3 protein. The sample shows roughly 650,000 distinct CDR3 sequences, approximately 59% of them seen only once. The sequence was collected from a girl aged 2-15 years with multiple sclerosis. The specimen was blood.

The CDR3 DNA follows: TGTGCCAGTTACGGACGGGCGACGAACACCGGGGAGCTGTTTTTT. This codes for CASYGRATNTGELFF. The chain links TRBV6-1 to TRBJ2-2; D remains unclear. Germline-derived CDR1 and CDR2 are MNHNS and SASEGT. With 9 bases removed from V and 0 bases from J, the gap between germline ends came to 14 bases. CDR3 size: 15 residues.